This T cell receptor (beta chain) was retrieved from a study of blood T cell repertoires in COVID-19. The wider study: COVID-19 samples collected from the United States, Italy and Spain covered acute and convalescent phases. Nucleic acid was either cDNA or gDNA, and it came from T cells, B-cell-depleted T cells, or PBMCs.

Original analysis: The authors estimated nucleated cell counts from reference gene primer amplification. The assay was immunoSEQ multiplex PCR, and TCRdb's table has in-frame clones only and misses some. That table supplies the V and J calls and clone size; D and trimming were determined from the DNA. The sample has about 270,000 clones; 80% to 85% are singletons. Per germline, CDR1 MDHEN and CDR2 SYDVKM. The CDR3 loop spans 13 amino acids. Deletions cut 4 bases from V and 4 bases from J, with 9 bases between. The sequencing input was peripheral blood. The chain is built from TRBV28 and TRBJ2-3, with a possible D match to TRBD2 (6 bases). The sequence came from a woman aged 55 to 70 with active or convalescent COVID-19. This chain's CDR3 is CASSSTSPDTQYF. The DNA for the CDR3 is TGTGCCAGCAGTTCTACTAGCCCAGATACGCAGTATTTT.